This T cell receptor (beta chain) was identified during a study of blood T cell repertoires in COVID-19. Turning to the study itself: Sites across the United States, Italy and Spain contributed samples from acute and convalescent COVID-19.

In the authors' workflow: Using reference gene primer amplification, nucleated cell counts were estimated. The method was immunoSEQ multiplex PCR; TCRdb's version includes in-frame clones alone and lacks a portion of them. V and J calls and clone size are as listed in that table; D and trimming were resolved from the DNA. The sample has under 200,000 clones, roughly four fifths seen once. CDR1 is SGDLS and CDR2 is YYNGEE in the germline V gene. Germline trimming cut 3 bases from V and 2 bases from J; bases unmatched to any gene: 2. CDR3 length: 15 residues. This rearrangement joins TRBV9 to TRBJ1-4; 9 nucleotides match TRBD1. The receptor was derived from a human donor in a cohort sampled during active COVID-19. The specimen was peripheral blood. In DNA form, the CDR3 reads TGTGCCAGCAGCGCAACAGGGGGCACTAATGAAAAACTGTTTTTT. Residues: CASSATGGTNEKLFF.